The 9 T cell receptor beta chains below come from one sample, sequenced in a study of blood T cell repertoires in COVID-19. The method was immunoSEQ multiplex PCR; TCRdb's version includes in-frame clones alone and lacks a portion of them. This table has about 160,000 clones, approximately 95% appearing once. The sequencing input was peripheral blood. These receptors came from a woman aged 55-70 years with COVID-19, enrolled during active disease.

This rearrangement joins TRBV7-8 to TRBJ2-2; 10 bases fit TRBD1. The CDR3 sequence is 16 residues long. The germline V gene has CDR1 SGHVS and CDR2 FQNEAQ. Trimming cost V 5 bases and J 6 bases; bases outside gene matches: 9. CDR3 coding DNA: TGTGCCAGCAGCCGTCGACAGGGGGCAGGGGCCGGGGAGCTGTTTTTT. It encodes CASSRRQGAGAGELFF. Combining the CDR3 with reference TRBV7-8 and TRBJ2-2 gives the whole variable domain GAGVSQSPRYKVAKRGQDVALRCDPISGHVSLFWYQQALGQGPEFLTYFQNEAQLDKSGLPSDRFFAERPEGSVSTLKIQRTQQEDSAVYLCASSRRQGAGAGELFFGEGSRLTVL.

The chain employs TRBV6-2 or TRBV6-3 and TRBJ2-2; D is possibly TRBD2 (5 bases). Trimming stripped 2 bases from V and 2 bases from J, with 12 bases between. The CDR3 contains 16 residues. Germline V gene lookup returns CDR1 MNHEY and CDR2 SVGEGT. CDR3: CASSYGPGRNTGELFF. The CDR3 nucleotides read TGTGCCAGCAGTTACGGTCCGGGGAGAAACACCGGGGAGCTGTTTTTT.

This rearrangement joins TRBV19 to TRBJ1-1; TRBD1 might be the D (6 bases). Germline V lookup: CDR1 LNHDA, CDR2 SQIVND (reference sequence). This CDR3 comprises 13 residues. V lost 6 bases and J 7 bases, leaving 15 bases between the germline ends. The DNA of the CDR3 is TGTGCCAGTAGCAGGGGAGACAGATTTGAAGCTTTCTTT. Amino acid sequence: CASSRGDRFEAFF.

The J gene is TRBJ1-1, the V gene TRBV9; unclear D gene. In germline, CDR1 is SGDLS, CDR2 YYNGEE. V was pared by 0 bases and J by 1 base, with 7 bases between. The CDR3 is made up of 14 amino acids. This CDR3 is CASSVGWQNTEAFF. As DNA, the CDR3 is TGTGCCAGCAGCGTAGGATGGCAGAACACTGAAGCTTTCTTT.

In this sample, this clone turned up once. V gene TRBV11-2 combines with J gene TRBJ1-4, with D perhaps matching TRBD1 (5 bases). The ends were cut back, 5 bases at V and 8 bases at J, with 18 bases in the middle. This CDR3 is built from 15 residues. Per the germline V gene, CDR1 is SGHAT and CDR2 is FQNNGV. CDR3: CASSPSGRGGEKLFF. CDR3 bases: TGTGCCAGCAGCCCCTCGGGACGCGGGGGGGAAAAACTGTTTTTT.

The genes are TRBV19 and TRBJ1-3, with TRBD1 as a possible D gene (5 bases). The germline V gene encodes CDR1 LNHDA and CDR2 SQIVND (reference sequence). The germline V and J ends were trimmed by 7 bases and 0 bases, with 19 bases remaining between them. The CDR3 totals 17 residues. The CDR3 reads CASTTTAYRNSGNTIYF. The DNA of the CDR3 is TGTGCCAGTACCACCACCGCCTACAGGAACTCTGGAAACACCATATATTTT.

The V and J genes are TRBV11-2 and TRBJ2-3; weak D call: TRBD2 (5 bases). The germline gives CDR1 SGHAT, CDR2 FQNNGV. The V and J ends lost 2 bases and 2 bases respectively, with 11 bases between them. This CDR3 contains 15 residues. For the CDR3, the DNA is TGTGCCAGCAGCTTACTACCGGGGTACACAGATACGCAGTATTTT. Translating gives CASSLLPGYTDTQYF.

The chain carries TRBV24-1 and TRBJ2-1, with 7 bases identical to TRBD1. This CDR3 is 13 amino acids long. Germline V gives CDR1 KGHDR, CDR2 SFDVKD. The trim removed 2 bases at V and 9 bases at J, leaving 3 bases unmatched. The CDR3 DNA is TGTGCCACCAGTGATTACAGGGGCGGTGAGCAGTTCTTC. It codes for CATSDYRGGEQFF.

A single count supports this clone. V is TRBV27 and J is TRBJ1-2, with D maybe TRBD1 (6 bases). V lost 2 bases to trimming and J lost 5 bases, with 15 bases between them. Germline V gene lookup returns CDR1 MNHEY and CDR2 SMNVEV (reference sequence). The CDR3 spans 15 residues. For the CDR3, the DNA is TGTGCCAGCAGTTTAGTGCTGGGGGCAGGGTATGGCTACACCTTC. Its protein product is CASSLVLGAGYGYTF.